This T cell receptor (beta chain) appears in the sequencing data of a study of blood T cell repertoires in COVID-19. Looking at the study overall: Whether acute or convalescent, the COVID-19 samples came from the United States, Italy and Spain. PBMCs, B-cell-depleted T cells, or T cells were the source of the cDNA or gDNA that made up the material.

There are 18 residues in the CDR3. Germline V gene lookup returns CDR1 SNHLY and CDR2 FYNNEI. Germline trimming cut 1 base from V and 7 bases from J; bases unmatched to any gene: 17. In the original processing: Reference gene primers were amplified, and this amplification served to estimate nucleated cell counts. Profiled with immunoSEQ multiplex PCR; TCRdb holds only in-frame clones, not every one. V and J calls and clone size are copied from that table; D and trimming were computed from the DNA. The sample shows approximately 150,000 clones, about 91% of them seen only once. The receptor comes from a human donor in a cohort sampled during active COVID-19. The sequenced sample was peripheral blood. The V gene is TRBV2, the J gene TRBJ2-7, with 9 bases aligning to TRBD2. The CDR3 loop reads CASSEGSYVSGGPEEQYF. Written as DNA, the CDR3 is TGTGCCAGCAGTGAAGGGTCCTACGTAAGCGGGGGGCCGGAAGAGCAGTACTTC.